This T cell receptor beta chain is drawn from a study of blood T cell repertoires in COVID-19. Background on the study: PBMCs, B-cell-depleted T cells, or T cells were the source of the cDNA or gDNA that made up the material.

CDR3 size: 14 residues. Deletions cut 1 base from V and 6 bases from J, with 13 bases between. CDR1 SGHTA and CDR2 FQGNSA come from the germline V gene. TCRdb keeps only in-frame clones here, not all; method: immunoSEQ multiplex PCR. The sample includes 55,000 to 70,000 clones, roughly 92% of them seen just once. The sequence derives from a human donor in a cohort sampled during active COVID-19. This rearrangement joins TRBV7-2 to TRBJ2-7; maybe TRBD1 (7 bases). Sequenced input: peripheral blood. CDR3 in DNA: TGTGCCAGCAGCTTAGGGGTCAGGGGGGTCGAGCAGTACTTC. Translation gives CASSLGVRGVEQYF.